This T cell receptor (beta chain) comes out of a study of control samples from healthy donors and cancer patients. The table came from immunoSEQ multiplex PCR; TCRdb's copy has only in-frame clones and leaves some out. The profile covers over 100,000 clones, with more than 80% appearing a single time and roughly 2.7% taken by the ten largest. The germline V and J ends were trimmed by 6 bases and 7 bases, with 19 bases remaining between them. CDR3 length equals 16 residues. CDR1 LNHDA and CDR2 SQIVND come from the germline V gene (reference sequence). The sequencing input was blood. The chain employs TRBV19 and TRBJ1-6, with D maybe TRBD1 (5 bases). The TCR sequence derives from a man aged 35-49 years in good health. CDR3 DNA sequence: TGTGCCAGTAGACCCGCGGGGGGTAGAGGAAATTCACCCCTCCACTTT. It is translated as CASRPAGGRGNSPLHF.